Listed below are T cell receptor beta chains from one sample, sequenced in a study of cytomegalovirus exposure and HLA in healthy donors. The repertoire was sequenced with immunoSEQ multiplex PCR; TCRdb's copy has only in-frame clones and lacks some. Among some 98,000 clones, around 75% were seen once, and the ten largest hold approximately 11%. Input material: PBMCs. The receptor set was obtained from a man between 18 and 35 years old in good health and CMV-seropositive. The CDR3 runs from the conserved cysteine through the conserved F or W. Each record gives: V gene, J gene, clone size, D gene, CDR3 DNA, CDR3 protein. A D gene is named only where the DNA matches it firmly. For some rows the clone size is stated as once, few or many, or as a class when expanded; others skip it.

>TRBV19|TRBJ1-2|NA|NA
TGTGCCAGTAGTCCTACAGGGTTAAATGGCTACACCTTC
CASSPTGLNGYTF
>TRBV5-6|TRBJ2-7|NA|NA
TGTGCCAGCAGAAAAACAGGGGAGGCCTACGAGCAGTACTTC
CASRKTGEAYEQYF
>TRBV27|TRBJ2-1|NA|TRBD2
TGTGCCAGCAGTTTCCTAGCGGGGGGGCCCTACAATGAGCAGTTCTTC
CASSFLAGGPYNEQFF
>TRBV18|TRBJ2-3|once|TRBD2
TGTGCCAGCTCACCACGTGTTTTGTCGACTAGCGGGGTTTCTAGCACAGATACGCAGTATTTT
CASSPRVLSTSGVSSTDTQYF
>TRBV27|TRBJ1-5|few|TRBD1
TGTGCCAGCAGCGAGGGGGCCAATAGCAATCAGCCCCAGCATTTT
CASSEGANSNQPQHF
>TRBV5-1|TRBJ2-2|few|NA
TGCGCCAGCAGCTTGGCCAGGTCTGGGAACACCGGGGAGCTGTTTTTT
CASSLARSGNTGELFF
>TRBV28|TRBJ2-6|few|NA
TGTGCCAGCAGTGAACAGGTAGCTGGGGCCAACGTCCTGACTTTC
CASSEQVAGANVLTF
>TRBV27|TRBJ1-1|few|NA
TGTGCCAGCAGTTTATTGGGGGGGCGCGAAGCTTTCTTT
CASSLLGGREAFF
>TRBV29-1|TRBJ2-1|NA|TRBD2
TGCAGCGTTGTGGGACTAGCGGGGGGGCAAAAAACAAGGAGCTCCTACAATGAGCAGTTCTTC
CSVVGLAGGQKTRSSYNEQFF
>TRBV6-1|TRBJ2-7|few|NA
TGTGCCAGCAGCCGGGAGAGGCTGGCGGCCCACGAGCAGTACTTC
CASSRERLAAHEQYF
>TRBV28|TRBJ1-2|NA|NA
TGTGCCAGCAGTTTCGGGAGGAGTCCCTATGGCTACACCTTC
CASSFGRSPYGYTF
>TRBV9|TRBJ2-7|NA|NA
TGTGCCAGCAGCGTAGGGGCGGGGATTCCCTACGAGCAGTACTTC
CASSVGAGIPYEQYF
>TRBV6-1|TRBJ1-2|NA|NA
TGTGCCAGCAGTGAAGAAAAGGGGAGGAGCTATGGCTACACCTTC
CASSEEKGRSYGYTF
>TRBV15|TRBJ2-3|NA|NA
TGTGCCACCAGAGGGGGGGGTGGGACGGATACGCAGTATTTT
CATRGGGGTDTQYF
>TRBV29-1|TRBJ2-1|NA|NA
TGCAGCGTCGCGCGATCGGGGAATGAGCAGTTCTTC
CSVARSGNEQFF
>TRBV11-2|TRBJ2-2|NA|TRBD2
TGTGCCAGCAGCCTGGCCGGGACTAGCGGGACGAACACCGGGGAGCTGTTTTTT
CASSLAGTSGTNTGELFF
>TRBV5-5|TRBJ1-6|NA|NA
TGTGCCAGCAGCACGGGAACGGGAAATTCACCCCTCCACTTT
CASSTGTGNSPLHF
>TRBV27|TRBJ2-2|NA|TRBD1
TGTGCCAGCAGTTTTAGTAGGACAGGGAGGACCGGGGAGCTGTTTTTT
CASSFSRTGRTGELFF
>TRBV7-9|TRBJ2-1|NA|NA
TGTGCCAGCCACACAGTCTCGAGCTCCTACAATGAGCAGTTCTTC
CASHTVSSSYNEQFF
>TRBV7-3|TRBJ2-5|few|NA
TGTGCCAGCAGCTTAGACGGGGTCGGGGGTACCCAGTACTTC
CASSLDGVGGTQYF
>TRBV6-5|TRBJ2-1|NA|NA
TGTGCCAGCAGGGGAACTAGTCGCAATGAGCAGTTCTTC
CASRGTSRNEQFF
>TRBV10-2|TRBJ2-7|NA|TRBD2
TGCGCCAGCAGACCCGGGGGGGTAAACGAGCAGTACTTC
CASRPGGVNEQYF
>TRBV11-2|TRBJ2-7|NA|NA
TGTGCCAGCAGTTCCCAAGGGGCGTGGGGTCTTACCTACGAGCAGTACTTC
CASSSQGAWGLTYEQYF
>TRBV7-3|TRBJ1-1|NA|NA
TGTGCCAGCAGCTTAATGGCTAACACTGAAGCTTTCTTT
CASSLMANTEAFF
>TRBV6-1|TRBJ2-7|few|TRBD1
TGTGCCAGCAGTGAAAGGGACAGTACCTACGAGCAGTACTTC
CASSERDSTYEQYF
>TRBV27|TRBJ1-1|NA|TRBD1
TGTGCCAGCAGTACAGGGGGCACTGAAGCTTTCTTT
CASSTGGTEAFF
>TRBV6-1|TRBJ1-3|few|NA
TGTGCCAGCAGTCCACAGGGATTCTCTGGAAACACCATATATTTT
CASSPQGFSGNTIYF
>TRBV2|TRBJ1-4|few|NA
TGTGCCAGCAGCGAGAGTCGTGCCGGACAGACTGAAAAACTGTTTTTT
CASSESRAGQTEKLFF
>TRBV27|TRBJ2-7|NA|NA
TGTGCCAGCAGTTTGGGCAAGTCCTACGAGCAGTACTTC
CASSLGKSYEQYF
>TRBV4-2|TRBJ2-1|NA|NA
TGTGCCAGCAGCCAACAAAGACTAGAACCCCTCAATGAGCAGTTCTTC
CASSQQRLEPLNEQFF
>TRBV5-1|TRBJ1-2|once|NA
TGCGCCAGCACTCCGACAGGTCTGGCTTCCTATGGCTACACCTTC
CASTPTGLASYGYTF
>TRBV7-9|TRBJ2-1|NA|NA
TGTGCCAGCAGCGTGGGCCAAGGGGGACATGAGCAGTTCTTC
CASSVGQGGHEQFF
>TRBV6-1|TRBJ2-7|NA|NA
TGTGCCAGCAGTGAGGGGGCAGACTACGAGCAGTACTTC
CASSEGADYEQYF
>TRBV28|TRBJ2-7|NA|NA
TGTGCCAGCAGTTTTAAAGGACAGACGGGGTACGAGCAGTACTTC
CASSFKGQTGYEQYF